The 22 T cell receptor beta chains reported below all come from one sample, sequenced in a study of cytomegalovirus exposure and HLA in healthy donors. Repertoires were generated with immunoSEQ multiplex PCR, while TCRdb's copy carries only in-frame clones and drops some. The repertoire includes about 240,000 clones, about 86% of them detected once, and roughly 1.2% sits in the top ten. The sequenced sample was PBMCs. Source of these receptors: a woman in her 30s in good health and CMV-seropositive.

The chain couples TRBV27 to TRBJ2-7; TRBD1 agrees at 8 bases. The CDR3 has 14 amino acids. Germline CDR1 MNHEY, CDR2 SMNVEV (reference sequence). V lost 7 bases and J lost 7; bases outside the gene matches: 12. The DNA for the CDR3 is TGTGCCAGCACCCCGGGACAGGAGGCTGGGGAGCAGTACTTC. Amino acid sequence: CASTPGQEAGEQYF.

The rearrangement links TRBV5-4 to TRBJ1-2, with 10 nucleotides matching TRBD1. With 0 bases clipped from V and 7 bases from J, the junction kept 6 bases outside the gene matches. Germline V gene data show CDR1 as SGHNT and CDR2 as YYREEE (reference sequence). This CDR3 is 15 amino acids long. CDR3 residues: CASSLVSWDRGGYTF. CDR3 DNA: TGTGCCAGCAGCTTGGTTTCCTGGGACAGGGGTGGCTACACCTTC.

The chain employs TRBV10-1 and TRBJ2-1; D might be TRBD1 (6 bases). This CDR3 has 16 amino acids. Germline V gene data show CDR1 as WNHNN and CDR2 as SYGVQD (reference sequence). The ends were cut back, 6 bases at V and 2 bases at J, with 17 bases in the middle. This CDR3 reads CASSAFDGGAYNEQFF. In nucleotides, the CDR3 is TGCGCCAGCAGCGCCTTTGATGGGGGCGCCTACAATGAGCAGTTCTTC.

The V call is TRBV4-1, the J call TRBJ1-2, with 7 bases lining up with TRBD1. The junction had 3 bases not matched to a gene; V was cut back by 1 base and J by 4 bases. In germline, CDR1 is MGHRA, CDR2 YSYEKL. This CDR3 has 14 amino acids. This chain's CDR3 is CASSQGGGSYGYTF. CDR3 in DNA: TGCGCCAGCAGCCAAGGAGGGGGCAGCTATGGCTACACCTTC.

The rearrangement joins TRBV4-1 to TRBJ1-1, with D unclear. CDR1 is MGHRA, CDR2 YSYEKL, per germline. The CDR3 extends over 14 amino acids. V lost 4 bases and J lost 1, with 10 bases in between. CDR3 sequence reads: CASSPPSGNTEAFF. The DNA for the CDR3 is TGCGCCAGCAGCCCTCCGAGCGGGAACACTGAAGCTTTCTTT.

The chain links TRBV2 to TRBJ2-3, with 10 nucleotides matching TRBD2. The germline CDR1 and CDR2 sequences are SNHLY and FYNNEI. The CDR3 runs to 15 residues. V shed 3 bases, J shed 4 bases, and the junction held 4 bases outside the gene matches. The chain's CDR3 is CASSDRAGGPDTQYF. The CDR3 coding sequence is TGTGCCAGCAGTGACCGAGCGGGAGGGCCAGATACGCAGTATTTT.

The chain employs TRBV7-2 and TRBJ2-7, with 7 bases lining up with TRBD1. This CDR3 has 15 residues. CDR1 SGHTA and CDR2 FQGNSA come from the germline V gene. V trimming: 3 bases; J trimming: 5 bases; junction bases outside the gene matches: 10. The CDR3 sequence: CASSFPGQGDHEQYF. The CDR3, as DNA: TGTGCCAGCAGCTTCCCCGGGCAGGGGGACCACGAGCAGTACTTC. The full variable domain, with the rest looked up from reference TRBV7-2 and TRBJ2-7, is GAGVSQSPSNKVTEKGKDVELRCDPISGHTALYWYRQSLGQGLEFLIYFQGNSAPDKSGLPSDRFSAERTGGSVSTLTIQRTQQEDSAVYLCASSFPGQGDHEQYFGPGTRLTVT.

The chain joins TRBV19 to TRBJ1-2; the D gene is possibly TRBD1 (5 bases). The germline V gene has CDR1 LNHDA and CDR2 SQIVND (reference sequence). Trimming left V 3 bases short and J 10 bases short, with 15 bases between. This CDR3 has 13 amino acids. This CDR3 is CASSISRVHFYTF. The DNA for the CDR3 is TGTGCCAGTAGTATCAGCAGGGTGCACTTCTACACCTTC.

The V and J genes are TRBV29-1 and TRBJ2-2; 16 nucleotides line up with TRBD2. The CDR3 sequence is 15 residues long. Unmatched junction bases numbered 5, after V lost 8 bases and J lost 5 bases. The germline gives CDR1 SQVTM, CDR2 ANQGSEA. DNA for the CDR3: TGCAGCTCTGGGACTAGCGGGAGGGGTACCGGGGAGCTGTTTTTT. Protein sequence: CSSGTSGRGTGELFF.

This clone was detected once. The chain couples TRBV19 to TRBJ2-1, with 11 bases identical to TRBD2. V was clipped by 7 bases and J by 2 bases; unmatched bases: 13. This CDR3 region has 18 residues. CDR1 LNHDA and CDR2 SQIVND come from the germline V gene (reference sequence). Here the CDR3 reads CASTSILSGRAPYNEQFF. CDR3 DNA sequence: TGTGCCAGTACCTCGATACTTAGCGGGAGGGCCCCCTACAATGAGCAGTTCTTC. Filled out from reference TRBV19 and TRBJ2-1, the complete variable domain reads DGGITQSPKYLFRKEGQNVTLSCEQNLNHDAMYWYRQDPGQGLRLIYYSQIVNDFQKGDIAEGYSVSREKKESFPLTVTSAQKNPTAFYLCASTSILSGRAPYNEQFFGPGTRLTVL.

This clone has just a few counts. V is TRBV19 and J is TRBJ1-1; TRBD1 might be the D (5 bases). CDR1 is LNHDA and CDR2 is SQIVND in the germline V gene (reference sequence). The CDR3 loop spans 15 amino acids. The V end was cut by 3 bases, the J end by 2 bases, with 13 bases between. As DNA, the CDR3 is TGTGCCAGTAGTATTGCAGGGTGGGGAAACACTGAAGCTTTCTTT. This codes for CASSIAGWGNTEAFF.

The chain recombines TRBV4-1 with TRBJ2-1; 8 bases are shared with TRBD2. Losses at the gene ends were 3 bases for V and 4 bases for J; bases not matched to a gene: 2. Germline CDR1 and CDR2: MGHRA and YSYEKL. The CDR3 consists of 14 residues. The CDR3: CASSHPGGYNEQFF. For the CDR3, the DNA is TGCGCCAGCAGCCATCCGGGAGGGTACAATGAGCAGTTCTTC.

V gene TRBV5-1 combines with J gene TRBJ2-7; 7 bases align to TRBD1. Germline V gives CDR1 SGHRS, CDR2 YFSETQ. CDR3 length: 15 amino acids. Germline trimming cut 4 bases from V and 3 bases from J; bases unmatched to any gene: 10. The chain's CDR3 is CASSPTGWEYYEQYF. In DNA form, the CDR3 reads TGCGCCAGCAGCCCGACAGGGTGGGAGTACTACGAGCAGTACTTC.

The chain employs TRBV30 and TRBJ2-1; TRBD2 matches 9 bases. The junction had 9 bases not matched to a gene; V was cut back by 8 bases and J by 4 bases. The CDR3 runs to 14 residues. The germline V gene has CDR1 GTSNPN and CDR2 SVGIG (reference sequence). The CDR3 region has the DNA TGTGCCCTTAAGGGGCTAGCGGGATACAATGAGCAGTTCTTC. Protein sequence: CALKGLAGYNEQFF.

The genes are TRBV6-1 and TRBJ2-1; 11 bases fit TRBD1. The germline gives CDR1 MNHNS, CDR2 SASEGT. V shed 6 bases, J shed 3 bases, and the junction held 1 base outside the gene matches. CDR3 length equals 14 residues. The DNA for the CDR3 is TGTGCCAGCAGCGGGACAGGGGGCTACAATGAGCAGTTCTTC. Encoded protein: CASSGTGGYNEQFF.

J is TRBJ1-1 and V is TRBV2, with D unresolved. The V end lost 7 bases, the J end lost 0 bases, and 15 bases lay between the germline ends. The CDR3 sequence is 15 residues long. Germline lookup yields CDR1 SNHLY and CDR2 FYNNEI. CDR3 sequence: CASTPPDEVNTEAFF. CDR3 nucleotides: TGTGCCAGCACACCTCCAGATGAGGTGAACACTGAAGCTTTCTTT.

The chain links TRBV9 to TRBJ1-1; D call uncertain. Germline V gene data show CDR1 as SGDLS and CDR2 as YYNGEE. This CDR3 is built from 16 residues. V was trimmed by 0 bases and J by 4 bases, leaving 16 bases between them. CDR3 in amino acids: CASSVGMTLVGTEAFF. Here the CDR3 DNA reads TGTGCCAGCAGCGTAGGTATGACATTAGTGGGCACTGAAGCTTTCTTT.

The V and J genes are TRBV21-1 and TRBJ2-7; TRBD1, the table's D call, lacks a check against the DNA. TRBV21-1 is assigned pseudogene status. This CDR3 is 13 amino acids long. The chain's CDR3 is CASSPRDRGEQYF. The CDR3 DNA follows: TGTGCCAGCAGCCCCCGGGACAGAGGCGAGCAGTACTTC.

V usage is TRBV2 and J usage is TRBJ2-7; TRBD2 aligns across 8 bases. Germline assignment: CDR1 SNHLY and CDR2 FYNNEI. V trimming: 11 bases; J trimming: 3 bases; junction bases outside the gene matches: 12. The CDR3 runs 14 residues. CDR3 nucleotides: TGTGCCGTTAAAAGCGGGGGCTCCATCTACGAGCAGTACTTC. Amino acid sequence: CAVKSGGSIYEQYF.

The chain carries TRBV2 and TRBJ1-2; 11 bases agree with TRBD1. CDR1 SNHLY and CDR2 FYNNEI come from the germline V gene. The CDR3 is 14 residues long. V lost 6 bases, J lost 8 bases, and 8 bases stayed unmatched. The CDR3 sequence: CASSPDRGRVGYTF. CDR3 sequence (DNA): TGTGCCAGCAGCCCGGACAGGGGGCGCGTGGGCTACACCTTC.

The rearrangement uses TRBV18 and TRBJ1-1, with TRBD1 as a possible D gene (5 bases). Germline CDR1 KGHSH, CDR2 LQKENI. This CDR3 contains 12 residues. Deletions cut 2 bases from V and 7 bases from J, with 8 bases between. The CDR3 reads CASSPGANEAFF. In nucleotides, the CDR3 is TGTGCCAGCTCACCAGGGGCGAATGAAGCTTTCTTT.

This chain uses TRBV30 with TRBJ1-1; 8 positions match TRBD1. CDR1 and CDR2 (germline): GTSNPN, SVGIG (reference sequence). Trimming removed 4 bases from V and 4 bases from J; junction bases left unmatched: 5. The CDR3 totals 13 residues. This chain's CDR3 is CAWNQDRVTEAFF. The DNA for the CDR3 is TGTGCCTGGAATCAGGACAGGGTCACTGAAGCTTTCTTT.